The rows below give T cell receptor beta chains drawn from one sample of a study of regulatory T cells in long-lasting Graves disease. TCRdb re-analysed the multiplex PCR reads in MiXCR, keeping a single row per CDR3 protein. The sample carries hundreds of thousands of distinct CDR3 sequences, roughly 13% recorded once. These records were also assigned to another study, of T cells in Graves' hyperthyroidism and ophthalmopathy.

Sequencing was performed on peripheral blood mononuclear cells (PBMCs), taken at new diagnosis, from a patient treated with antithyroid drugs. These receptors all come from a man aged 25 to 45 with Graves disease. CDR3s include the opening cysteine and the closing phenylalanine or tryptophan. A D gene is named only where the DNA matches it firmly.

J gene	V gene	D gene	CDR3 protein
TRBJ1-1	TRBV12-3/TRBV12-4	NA	CASRGPEFEAFF
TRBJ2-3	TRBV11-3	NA	CASSLAGLTDSQYF
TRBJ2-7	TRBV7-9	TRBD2	CASSPLWGGGYEQYF
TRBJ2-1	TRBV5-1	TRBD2	CASSLAETSGGASSYNEQFF
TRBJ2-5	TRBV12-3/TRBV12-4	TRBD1	CASSGTGRETQYF
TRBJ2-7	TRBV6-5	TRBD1	CASSYRPGQGRIYEQYF
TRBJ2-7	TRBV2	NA	CASSFSSSSYEQYF
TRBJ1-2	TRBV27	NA	CASTPGGGGPNYGYTF
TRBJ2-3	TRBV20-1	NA	CSARDARTDTQYF
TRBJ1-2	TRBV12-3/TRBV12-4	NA	CASSSLHGYTF
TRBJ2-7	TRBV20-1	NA	CSASGASSYEQYF
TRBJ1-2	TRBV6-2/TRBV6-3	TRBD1	CATTPTGGYGYTF
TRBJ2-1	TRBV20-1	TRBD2	CSADLTSGRDNEQFF
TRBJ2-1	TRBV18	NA	CASSPNPGSHNEQFF
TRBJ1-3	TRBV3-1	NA	CASSQEGGGLGNTIYF
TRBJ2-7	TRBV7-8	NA	CASSFSTGNSYEQYF
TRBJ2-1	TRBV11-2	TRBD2	CASIGREHDYNEQFF
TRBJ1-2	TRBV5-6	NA	CASSLYSGRYGYTF
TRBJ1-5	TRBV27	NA	CASSPDTASLNQPQHF
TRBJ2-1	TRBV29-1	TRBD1	CSVHRGPVDNEQFF
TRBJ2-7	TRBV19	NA	CATRGLGEQYF
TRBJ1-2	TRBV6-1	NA	CASSEALDGYTF
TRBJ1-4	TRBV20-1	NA	CSARGGPKKLFF
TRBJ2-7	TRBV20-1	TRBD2	CSARGTSGIFYEQYF
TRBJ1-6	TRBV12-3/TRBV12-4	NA	CASSLDWGSPLHF
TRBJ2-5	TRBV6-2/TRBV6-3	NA	CASSEWGRTDQETQYF
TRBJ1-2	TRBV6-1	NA	CASILGRQGKYGYTF
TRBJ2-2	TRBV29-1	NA	CSAIAQSSPGELFF